This T cell receptor (beta chain) was sequenced in a study of cytomegalovirus exposure and HLA in healthy donors. Study-level results: Researchers left out some V segments, among them TRBV6-2 and TRBV6-3, as indistinguishable. Later analysis showed TCR association rates varying by HLA locus, highest for DRB1 and lowest for HLA-C.

In the case of this clone: Its antigen is not known.

Germline V gene sequence: CDR1 MGHDK, CDR2 SYGVNS. The length of the CDR3 is 17 residues. Trimming at V came to 1 base and at J to 4 bases, leaving 10 bases not matched to a gene. Amplification used 60 Vbeta primers and 13 Jbeta primers. Sequenced by immunoSEQ multiplex PCR; TCRdb stores in-frame clones only, minus some. The table has some 150,000 clones, 60% to 80% seen once. This TCR was recovered from a man aged 25 to 45 in good health and CMV-seropositive. The chain uses TRBV25-1 and TRBJ1-1, with TRBD1 matching 9 bases. The sample consisted of PBMCs. In DNA, the CDR3 is TGTGCCAGCAGTGAATTCGGGACAGGGTCAATGGGCACTGAAGCTTTCTTT. It yields the protein CASSEFGTGSMGTEAFF. The entire variable domain, with the rest obtained from reference TRBV25-1 and TRBJ1-1, is as follows: EADIYQTPRYLVIGTGKKITLECSQTMGHDKMYWYQQDPGMELHLIHYSYGVNSTEKGDLSSESTVSRIRTEHFPLTLESARPSHTSQYLCASSEFGTGSMGTEAFFGQGTRLTVV.